Following are 11 T cell receptor beta chains from one sample sequenced in a study of vaccination and CD4 T cells after COVID-19. Their target antigens are unknown. Sequenced with the Oncomine TCR Beta short-read assay was DNA taken from cultured CD4+ T cells. TCRdb processed the PCR reads anew with MiXCR; each CDR3 protein has one entry. The sample records around 5,000 distinct CDR3 sequences, roughly two thirds being singletons. As to treatment: roughly ten-day PBMC culture with coronavirus spike peptide pools or control peptides (ViraFEST assay). Researchers collected the unexposed donor's CD4+ T cells before the COVID-19 pandemic (2011-2018). The sample consisted of CD4+ T cells from blood, cultured in vitro. These receptors originate from a human donor in good health.

This chain connects TRBV5-4 to TRBJ2-3; TRBD2 is a possible D gene (6 bases). CDR1 SGHNT and CDR2 YYREEE come from the germline V gene (reference sequence). The CDR3 covers 15 residues. V lost 5 bases to trimming and J lost 4 bases, with 17 bases between them. The CDR3 reads CASSSRLERSDTQYF. CDR3 nucleotide sequence: TGTGCCAGCAGTTCTAGACTAGAGCGATCAGATACGCAGTATTTT.

This chain connects TRBV7-2 to TRBJ1-3; the D is unclear. The V end lost 4 bases, the J end lost 4 bases, and 14 bases lay between the germline ends. The CDR3 spans 15 residues. In germline, CDR1 is SGHTA, CDR2 FQGNSA. In DNA, the CDR3 is TGTGCCAGCAGCTCGCGTCTTCCTCCAGGAAACACCATATATTTT. This gives the protein CASSSRLPPGNTIYF.

V is TRBV6-1 and J is TRBJ2-7; 8 bases line up with TRBD2. The ends lost 6 bases at V and 3 bases at J; junction bases unmatched: 10. Germline V gene sequence: CDR1 MNHNS, CDR2 SASEGT. CDR3 length: 15 residues. This chain's CDR3 is CASSAQGLVNYEQYF. CDR3 DNA: TGTGCCAGCAGCGCACAGGGACTAGTTAACTACGAGCAGTACTTC.

This chain joins TRBV6-1 and TRBJ1-5, with 9 positions matching TRBD1. Germline V lookup: CDR1 MNHNS, CDR2 SASEGT. V shed 6 bases and J 0 bases; nucleotides not matched to a gene: 3. CDR3 length: 15 residues. In DNA form, the CDR3 reads TGTGCCAGCAGCCCACAGGGGGCTAGCAATCAGCCCCAGCATTTT. Translated, it gives CASSPQGASNQPQHF.

This clonotype came up a few times. J is TRBJ1-2 and V is TRBV7-2; the D gene is possibly TRBD1 (5 bases). Trimming pared 5 bases from V and 8 bases from J, leaving 15 bases between. CDR1 and CDR2 (germline): SGHTA, FQGNSA. This CDR3 region has 13 residues. The CDR3 DNA reads as TGTGCCAGCAGCCCAGATCGGGCAGGGGGCTACACCTTC. It translates to CASSPDRAGGYTF.

The chain carries TRBV19 and TRBJ1-5; D not resolved. Germline V lookup: CDR1 LNHDA, CDR2 SQIVND (reference sequence). V was pared by 7 bases and J by 0 bases, with 16 bases between. The CDR3 is made up of 16 amino acids. The CDR3 spells CASTLFPRGSNQPQHF. In DNA, the CDR3 is TGTGCCAGTACTCTCTTCCCACGGGGTAGCAATCAGCCCCAGCATTTT.

This clonotype was picked up a small number of times. The chain is built from TRBV30 and TRBJ2-2; 11 bases are a match to TRBD2. The CDR3 consists of 14 residues. CDR1 is GTSNPN and CDR2 is SVGIG in the germline V gene (reference sequence). V lost 8 bases to trimming and J lost 3 bases; unmatched junction nucleotides: 5. CDR3 DNA: TGTGCCAGTAGCGGGAGGGCCTACACCGGGGAGCTGTTTTTT. Translating it yields CASSGRAYTGELFF.

CDR3 loop: CASSPGTGSTDTQYF. DNA of the CDR3: TGTGCCAGCTCACCCGGGACAGGGTCGACAGATACGCAGTATTTT. The chain has TRBV18 and TRBJ2-3, with TRBD1 identical over 9 bases. The CDR3 covers 15 residues. The germline V gene has CDR1 KGHSH and CDR2 LQKENI. The J segment lost 3 bases and the V segment lost 3 bases, leaving 4 bases of the junction unmatched.

The chain has TRBV20-1 and TRBJ2-3; D may be TRBD1 (5 bases). From germline, CDR1 is DFQATT and CDR2 SNEGSKA (reference sequence). Trimming took 7 bases from V and 4 from J, leaving 6 bases between them. This CDR3 is built from 10 residues. CDR3 amino acids: CSGGADTQYF. CDR3 DNA sequence: TGCAGTGGGGGCGCAGATACGCAGTATTTT.

V gene TRBV18 combines with J gene TRBJ1-5; D might be TRBD1 (5 bases). The CDR3 runs 16 residues. Between the trimmed V and J ends, which lost 3 bases and 0 bases, there was a span of 12 bases. Germline lookup yields CDR1 KGHSH and CDR2 LQKENI. The CDR3 region is CASSPGLGDSNQPQHF. In DNA, the CDR3 is TGTGCCAGCTCACCGGGGCTAGGGGATAGCAATCAGCCCCAGCATTTT.

This sequence joins TRBV20-1 and TRBJ2-1; 9 bases agree with TRBD2. In germline, CDR1 is DFQATT, CDR2 SNEGSKA (reference sequence). The ends lost 0 bases at V and 10 bases at J; junction bases unmatched: 7. This CDR3 has 14 amino acids. The CDR3 is CSARELAGAWEQFF. CDR3 DNA: TGCAGTGCTAGAGAGTTAGCGGGAGCCTGGGAGCAGTTCTTC.